The 32 T cell receptor beta chains reported below all come from one sample, sequenced in a study of blood T cells in healthy people across ages. PCR was performed a second time for about 7 to 11 cycles using a sample-barcoded 5' primer and a J-beta primer mix. One entry per CDR3 protein, called by TCRdb with MiXCR from the 5' RACE reads. The data hold about 1 million distinct CDR3 sequences, with about 25% observed a single time. These data were likewise used in another study, on T cells of mothers and their children.

The sample consisted of blood. These TCRs come from a girl aged 2-15 years in good health.

This clonotype has only one observation. The junction departs from the called germline gene at one end, perhaps through a read error. CDR3 nucleotide sequence: TGTGCCAGTAGCCCGACTAGTATTTCCTACGATGAGCAGTTCTTC. It yields the protein CASSPTSISYDEQFF. The rearrangement joins TRBV19 to TRBJ2-1, with D maybe TRBD2 (6 bases). Per the germline V gene, CDR1 is LNHDA and CDR2 is SQIVND (reference sequence). This CDR3 comprises 15 residues.

The genes are TRBV5-6 and TRBJ2-3; no reliable D call. CDR3 length equals 14 residues. Germline values: CDR1 SGHDT, CDR2 YYEEEE. Trimming stripped 2 bases from V and 2 bases from J, with 9 bases between. The DNA of the CDR3 is TGTGCCAGCAGCTTCCTGCGGATCACAGATACGCAGTATTTT. Protein product: CASSFLRITDTQYF.

This clonotype was counted once. The rearrangement links TRBV7-8 to TRBJ1-4; D call uncertain. The CDR3 has 15 amino acids. CDR1 and CDR2 (germline): SGHVS, FQNEAQ. V shed 6 bases and J shed 5 bases, with 16 bases lying between them. The CDR3 region is CASSRTRVLNEKLFF. The CDR3 region has the DNA TGTGCCAGCAGTCGAACCCGGGTGCTCAATGAAAAACTGTTTTTT.

This clonotype was found once. The rearrangement joins TRBV14 to TRBJ2-7, with D unresolved. The germline V gene encodes CDR1 SGHDN and CDR2 FVKESK. Between the trimmed V and J ends, which lost 5 bases and 3 bases, there was a span of 14 bases. The CDR3 sequence is 14 residues long. The CDR3 DNA reads TGTGCCAGCAGCACCTCTGACCTCATCTACGAGCAGTACTTC. It is translated as CASSTSDLIYEQYF.

DNA for the CDR3: TGTGCCAGCAGTTCTCAGCCGGGCCTTCCCCCCTACGAGCAGTACTTC. Protein: CASSSQPGLPPYEQYF. The J gene is TRBJ2-5, the V gene TRBV27; D remains unclear. The end of the DNA is better explained by TRBJ2-7, so the J call may be wrong. This CDR3 is 16 amino acids long. Germline V gene data show CDR1 as MNHEY and CDR2 as SMNVEV (reference sequence).

This clonotype was observed a handful of times. CDR3 region: CSARDTPGRAFF. For the CDR3, the DNA is TGCAGTGCTAGAGATACCCCCGGGAGGGCTTTCTTT. V gene TRBV20-1 combines with J gene TRBJ1-1; no reliable D call. The CDR3 loop spans 12 amino acids. The V gene's germline CDR1 is DFQATT and CDR2 SNEGSKA (reference sequence). Trimming left V 0 bases short and J 11 bases short, with 13 bases between.

This chain connects TRBV9 to TRBJ2-5; TRBD2 agrees at 7 bases. V dropped 0 bases and J dropped 3; count of bases not matched to a gene: 11. Germline V lookup: CDR1 SGDLS, CDR2 YYNGEE. There are 17 residues in the CDR3. CDR3 DNA sequence: TGTGCCAGCAGCGTAGTAGGGAGCGGGGTGTCAAAAGAGACCCAGTACTTC. Protein product: CASSVVGSGVSKETQYF.

This clonotype was seen a handful of times. The V and J genes are TRBV4-3 and TRBJ2-7; D not resolved. The V end lost 0 bases, the J end lost 2 bases, and 11 bases lay between the germline ends. Germline CDR1 is LGHNA and CDR2 is YSLEER. This CDR3 is 15 amino acids long. The CDR3 is CASSQEVDLAYEQYF. In DNA, the CDR3 is TGCGCCAGCAGCCAAGAAGTGGACCTAGCCTACGAGCAGTACTTC.

The V and J genes are TRBV20-1 and TRBJ1-2; 7 positions agree with TRBD1. Per the germline V gene, CDR1 is DFQATT and CDR2 is SNEGSKA (reference sequence). The J segment lost 7 bases and the V segment lost 0 bases, leaving 14 bases of the junction unmatched. The CDR3 spans 16 residues. The CDR3 region has the DNA TGCAGTGCTAGAGATAGAAGGCAGGGGGAGATAGGTGGCTACACCTTC. Translation gives CSARDRRQGEIGGYTF.

This clonotype was seen many times. The V and J genes are TRBV7-3 and TRBJ2-5; TRBD2 is a possible D gene (5 bases). The CDR3 is 15 amino acids. Deletions cut 5 bases from V and 0 bases from J, with 13 bases between. Germline values: CDR1 SGHTA, CDR2 FQGTGA. CDR3 bases: TGTGCCAGCAGCGTAGGGTACGGGGACCAAGAGACCCAGTACTTC. Protein sequence: CASSVGYGDQETQYF. Using reference TRBV7-3 and TRBJ2-5 for the parts outside the CDR3, the full variable domain is GAGVSQTPSNKVTEKGKYVELRCDPISGHTALYWYRQSLGQGPEFLIYFQGTGAADDSGLPNDRFFAVRPEGSVSTLKIQRTERGDSAVYLCASSVGYGDQETQYFGPGTRLLVL.

J is TRBJ1-1 and V is TRBV10-3; TRBD1 agrees at 7 bases. The CDR3 runs 14 residues. The junction had 5 bases not matched to a gene; V was cut back by 4 bases and J by 3 bases. Germline CDR1 is ENHRY and CDR2 is SYGVKD. DNA of the CDR3: TGTGCCATCAGTGGCGGGACAGTTGACACTGAAGCTTTCTTT. It translates to CAISGGTVDTEAFF.

The V call is TRBV6-5, the J call TRBJ2-4; D is unresolved. Germline CDR1 is MNHEY and CDR2 is SVGAGI. CDR3 length: 16 amino acids. The V gene lost 6 bases and the J gene lost 6 bases, with 21 bases spanning the gap. The CDR3 sequence: CASRASGPPSGNIQYF. Here the CDR3 DNA reads TGTGCCAGCAGAGCCTCTGGGCCCCCCTCGGGAAACATTCAGTACTTC.

Only a few counts were recorded for this clonotype. This chain connects TRBV20-1 to TRBJ2-7; no clear D. V shed 6 bases and J shed 4 bases, with 16 bases lying between them. The germline V gene encodes CDR1 DFQATT and CDR2 SNEGSKA (reference sequence). The CDR3 contains 13 residues. CDR3 coding DNA: TGCAGTGCGAAATGGAGATCCGCGTACGAGCAGTACTTC. It encodes CSAKWRSAYEQYF.

The chain combines TRBV27 with TRBJ1-1, with D perhaps TRBD1 (6 bases). The CDR3 loop spans 15 amino acids. The ends were cut back, 0 bases at V and 5 bases at J, with 13 bases in the middle. CDR1 and CDR2 (germline): MNHEY, SMNVEV (reference sequence). The CDR3 nucleotides read TGTGCCAGCAGTTTATCCGGGGGCGCAGGAACTGAAGCTTTCTTT. Its translation is CASSLSGGAGTEAFF.

CDR3 in DNA: TGCAGCGTTGATGACAGTCCCACGGGGAATGAGCAGTTCTTC. Its translation is CSVDDSPTGNEQFF. The J gene is TRBJ2-5, the V gene TRBV29-1, with D perhaps assigned TRBD1 or TRBD2 (5 bases each). With the DNA end fitting TRBJ2-1 better, the J assignment may be wrong. CDR1 and CDR2 from the germline V gene are SQVTM and ANQGSEA. This CDR3 has 14 residues.

This clonotype was seen only a few times. J is TRBJ2-7 and V is TRBV28; the D gene is possibly TRBD1 (5 bases). The J call could be wrong; TRBJ2-5 is a better fit for the DNA end. Germline lookup yields CDR1 MDHEN and CDR2 SYDVKM. The CDR3 covers 15 residues. The CDR3 here is CASSRARTGSETQYF. As DNA, the CDR3 is TGTGCCAGCAGTCGCGCCCGTACAGGTTCTGAGACCCAGTACTTC.

The V and J genes are TRBV29-1 and TRBJ2-7; 9 positions match TRBD1. The CDR3 runs to 13 residues. Looked up from germline, CDR1 is SQVTM and CDR2 is ANQGSEA. The trim removed 5 bases at V and 4 bases at J, leaving 6 bases unmatched. CDR3 sequence: CSVRPGTGYEQYF. The CDR3 nucleotides are TGCAGCGTTCGTCCCGGGACAGGGTACGAGCAGTACTTC.

Only a few counts were recorded for this clonotype. As DNA, the CDR3 is TGTGCCAGCAGCCAGATACGGGCCGATCAGCCCCAGCATTTT. This gives the protein CASSQIRADQPQHF. The chain has TRBV4-2 and TRBJ1-5; no definite D call. Germline CDR1 LGHNA, CDR2 YNFKEQ. The germline V and J ends were trimmed by 3 bases and 5 bases, with 11 bases remaining between them. There are 14 residues in the CDR3.

Written as DNA, the CDR3 is TGTGCCAGCAGTGATTGGCGTTATAGCAATCAGCCCCAGCATTTT. This sequence encodes CASSDWRYSNQPQHF. The chain recombines TRBV6-1 with TRBJ1-5; D is unresolved. The germline V and J ends were trimmed by 3 bases and 0 bases, with 9 bases remaining between them. There are 15 residues in the CDR3. Germline CDR1 MNHNS, CDR2 SASEGT.

This clonotype was found a few times. The chain uses TRBV7-9 and TRBJ2-5, with 10 bases lining up with TRBD2. The last part of the DNA fits TRBJ2-1 better; the J call may be wrong. CDR1 is SEHNR and CDR2 is FQNEAQ in the germline V gene (reference sequence). This CDR3 spans 16 amino acids. CDR3 loop: CASSNNVLAGYNEQFF. CDR3 nucleotides: TGTGCCAGCAGCAATAACGTACTAGCGGGGTACAATGAGCAGTTCTTC.

This clonotype turned up a few times. The chain combines TRBV6-5 with TRBJ2-5; TRBD1 matches 8 bases. CDR1 is MNHEY and CDR2 is SVGAGI in the germline V gene. Trimming took 2 bases from V and 0 from J; bases not matched to a gene: 5. There are 16 residues in the CDR3. The CDR3 region has the DNA TGTGCCAGCAGTTACAGCGGACAGGGTCACCAAGAGACCCAGTACTTC. Translation: CASSYSGQGHQETQYF.

The chain joins TRBV19 to TRBJ1-1; the D gene is possibly TRBD1 (5 bases). From germline, CDR1 is LNHDA and CDR2 SQIVND (reference sequence). Trimming stripped 8 bases from V and 0 bases from J, with 13 bases between. This CDR3 spans 14 amino acids. CDR3 coding DNA: TGTGCCAGTCGGCCACAGGACCTGAACACTGAAGCTTTCTTT. Its translation: CASRPQDLNTEAFF.

This chain uses TRBV12-3 or TRBV12-4 with TRBJ2-5; 10 bases map to TRBD2. TRBJ2-7 matches the DNA end more closely, so the J call is doubtful. The CDR3 contains 17 residues. Here the CDR3 DNA reads TGTGCCAGCAGTATAATAATAGCGGGGGGTTTAATGGGCGAGCAGTACTTC. This encodes CASSIIIAGGLMGEQYF.

J is TRBJ2-7 and V is TRBV5-1; no reliable D call. The CDR3 runs 14 residues. The germline V and J ends were trimmed by 2 bases and 3 bases, with 12 bases remaining between them. Germline values: CDR1 SGHRS, CDR2 YFSETQ. CDR3 region: CASSFPGSNYEQYF. The CDR3 region has the DNA TGCGCCAGCAGCTTTCCTGGATCTAACTACGAGCAGTACTTC.

The genes are TRBV5-1 and TRBJ2-3, with a weak D call TRBD2 (6 bases). This CDR3 spans 17 amino acids. The ends were cut back, 4 bases at V and 2 bases at J, with 20 bases in the middle. CDR1 is SGHRS and CDR2 is YFSETQ in the germline V gene. The DNA for the CDR3 is TGCGCCAGCAGCGCTGACCCCGGGACTGCTTACACAGATACGCAGTATTTT. Its protein is CASSADPGTAYTDTQYF.

This chain connects TRBV4-1 to TRBJ2-5; 10 bases map to TRBD2. V lost 5 bases to trimming and J lost 4 bases; unmatched junction nucleotides: 7. Germline values: CDR1 MGHRA, CDR2 YSYEKL. The CDR3 contains 15 residues. CDR3 nucleotides: TGCGCCAGCAGCAAACCACTAGCGGGAATAGAGACCCAGTACTTC. This encodes CASSKPLAGIETQYF.

The V gene is TRBV6-5, the J gene TRBJ2-5; D unclear. CDR1 is MNHEY and CDR2 is SVGAGI in the germline V gene. This CDR3 comprises 15 residues. The V end was cut by 5 bases, the J end by 1 base, with 14 bases between. CDR3 protein: CASSQNRLTQETQYF. CDR3 DNA: TGTGCCAGCAGTCAAAATAGGCTCACCCAAGAGACCCAGTACTTC.

The table lists this clonotype with many counts. J is TRBJ2-4 and V is TRBV11-2, with TRBD2 matching over 7 bases. The J segment lost 3 bases and the V segment lost 2 bases, leaving 10 bases of the junction unmatched. This CDR3 has 17 amino acids. The germline CDR1 and CDR2 sequences are SGHAT and FQNNGV. Written as DNA, the CDR3 is TGTGCCAGCAGCTTAATACCGGGGGAGGGTAGCAAAAACATTCAGTACTTC. Protein sequence: CASSLIPGEGSKNIQYF.

The gene calls are TRBV7-2 and TRBJ2-4; D is possibly TRBD1 (5 bases). This CDR3 spans 14 amino acids. V shed 5 bases and J shed 6 bases, with 14 bases lying between them. Germline V CDR1 and CDR2: SGHTA, FQGNSA. CDR3 nucleotide sequence: TGTGCCAGCAGCCCTCCTGTTGGGGCAAACATTCAGTACTTC. It translates to CASSPPVGANIQYF.

The rearrangement links TRBV20-1 to TRBJ2-3; D tentatively reads TRBD1 or TRBD2 (6 bases each). The germline gives CDR1 DFQATT, CDR2 SNEGSKA (reference sequence). This CDR3 contains 15 residues. The V end lost 0 bases, the J end lost 2 bases, and 12 bases lay between the germline ends. The CDR3 loop is CSARDIGGPTDTQYF. The CDR3 DNA sequence: TGCAGTGCTAGAGATATAGGGGGGCCCACAGATACGCAGTATTTT.

This chain connects TRBV28 to TRBJ2-5; a weak D match, TRBD1 (6 bases). In germline, CDR1 is MDHEN, CDR2 SYDVKM. The CDR3 contains 15 residues. V was pared by 8 bases and J by 4 bases, with 20 bases between. This CDR3 reads CASVPETGNPETQYF. The CDR3 bases are TGTGCCAGCGTCCCCGAAACAGGGAACCCAGAGACCCAGTACTTC.

Note on this clonotype: The junction departs from the called germline gene at one end, perhaps through a read error. CDR3 protein: CASRENYDYTF. The CDR3 nucleotides are TGTGCCAGCAGGGAAAACTATGACTACACCTTC. V is TRBV2 and J is TRBJ1-2; D not certain. The V gene's germline CDR1 is SNHLY and CDR2 FYNNEI. There are 11 residues in the CDR3.